This T cell receptor (beta chain) was sequenced in a study of cytomegalovirus exposure and HLA in healthy donors. Study-level findings and limits: Under in vitro conditions, a few CMV-associated chains were confirmed as specific for CMV antigens. With high specificity and sensitivity, the classifier reportedly diagnosed cytomegalovirus status. Subsequent analysis of the 120 or so validation repertoires found a tendency for first-cohort TCR clusters to co-occur.

The protocol was immunoSEQ multiplex PCR, while the TCRdb copy is restricted to in-frame clones and leaves out a portion. The sample lists over 110,000 clones, roughly 90% occurring once. Germline assignment: CDR1 SNHLY and CDR2 FYNNEI. Trimming left V 8 bases short and J 7 bases short, with 17 bases between. The CDR3 has 13 residues. Separate from the approximately 670-subject first cohort was the approximately 130-subject validation cohort, to which the donors belonged. Points on this clone: Antigen specificity is unknown.

Material: PBMCs. The sequence was obtained from a man between 18 and 35 years old in good health and CMV-seronegative. The genes are TRBV2 and TRBJ1-1; D is unclear. The CDR3 DNA sequence: TGTGCCAGCCTGGGAGTCCTCAAGGGTGAAGCTTTCTTT. It translates to CASLGVLKGEAFF.